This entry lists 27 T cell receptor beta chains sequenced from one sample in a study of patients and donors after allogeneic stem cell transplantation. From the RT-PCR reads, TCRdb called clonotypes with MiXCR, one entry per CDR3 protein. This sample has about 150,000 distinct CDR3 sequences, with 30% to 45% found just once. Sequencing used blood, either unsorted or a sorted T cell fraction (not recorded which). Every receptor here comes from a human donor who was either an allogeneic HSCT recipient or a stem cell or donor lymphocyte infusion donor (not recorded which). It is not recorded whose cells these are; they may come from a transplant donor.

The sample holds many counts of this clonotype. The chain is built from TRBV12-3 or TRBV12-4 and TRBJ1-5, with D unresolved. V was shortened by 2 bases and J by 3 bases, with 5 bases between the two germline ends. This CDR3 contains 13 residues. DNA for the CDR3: TGTGCCAGCAGTTTAAGTTCCAATCAGCCCCAGCATTTT. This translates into CASSLSSNQPQHF.

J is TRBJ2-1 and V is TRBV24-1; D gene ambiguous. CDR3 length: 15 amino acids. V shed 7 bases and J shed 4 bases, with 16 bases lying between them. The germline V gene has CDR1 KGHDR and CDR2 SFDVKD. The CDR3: CATSHDMKGYNEQFF. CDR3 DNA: TGTGCCACCAGCCACGACATGAAGGGATACAATGAGCAGTTCTTC.

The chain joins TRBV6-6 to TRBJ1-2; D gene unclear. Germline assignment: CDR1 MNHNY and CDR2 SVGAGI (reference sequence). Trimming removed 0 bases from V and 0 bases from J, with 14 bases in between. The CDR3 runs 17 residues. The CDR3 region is CASSYSSGDRANYGYTF. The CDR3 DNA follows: TGTGCCAGCAGTTACTCGTCCGGAGACCGCGCTAACTATGGCTACACCTTC.

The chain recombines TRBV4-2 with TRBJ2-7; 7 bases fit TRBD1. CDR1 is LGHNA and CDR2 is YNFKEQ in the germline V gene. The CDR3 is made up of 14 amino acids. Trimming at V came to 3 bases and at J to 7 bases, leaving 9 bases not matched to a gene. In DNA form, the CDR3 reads TGTGCCAGCAGCCAGGGACAGATTGACCCAGAGCAGTACTTC. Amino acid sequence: CASSQGQIDPEQYF.

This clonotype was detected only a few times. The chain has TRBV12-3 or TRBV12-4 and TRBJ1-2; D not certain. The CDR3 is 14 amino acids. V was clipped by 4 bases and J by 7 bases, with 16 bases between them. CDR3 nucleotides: TGTGCCAGCAGTTCGGACGGGCCCAGGTTTGGCTACACCTTC. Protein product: CASSSDGPRFGYTF.

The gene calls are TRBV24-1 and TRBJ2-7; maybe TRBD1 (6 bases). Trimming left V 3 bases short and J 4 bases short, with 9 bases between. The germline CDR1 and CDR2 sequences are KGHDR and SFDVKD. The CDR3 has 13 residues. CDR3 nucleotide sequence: TGTGCCACCAGTGATGGGGGCCTTTACGAGCAGTACTTC. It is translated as CATSDGGLYEQYF.

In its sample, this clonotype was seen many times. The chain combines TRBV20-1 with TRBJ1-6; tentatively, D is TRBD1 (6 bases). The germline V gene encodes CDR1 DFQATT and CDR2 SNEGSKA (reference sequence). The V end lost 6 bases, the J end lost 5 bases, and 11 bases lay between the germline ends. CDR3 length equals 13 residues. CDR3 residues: CSARDTNNSPLHF. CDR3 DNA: TGCAGTGCCAGGGACACCAATAATTCACCCCTCCACTTT.

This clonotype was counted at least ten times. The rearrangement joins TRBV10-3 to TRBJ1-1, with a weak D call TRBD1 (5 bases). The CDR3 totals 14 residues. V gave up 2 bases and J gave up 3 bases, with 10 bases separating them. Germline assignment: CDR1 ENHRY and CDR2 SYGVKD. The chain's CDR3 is CAISEQGDDTEAFF. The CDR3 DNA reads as TGTGCCATCAGTGAGCAGGGAGACGACACTGAAGCTTTCTTT.

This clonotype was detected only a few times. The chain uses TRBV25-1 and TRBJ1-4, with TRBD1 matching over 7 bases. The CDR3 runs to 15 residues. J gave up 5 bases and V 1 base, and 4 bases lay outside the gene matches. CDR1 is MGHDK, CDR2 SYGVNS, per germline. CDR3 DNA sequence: TGTGCCAGCAGTGAATTACAGGGGTGGAATGAAAAACTGTTTTTT. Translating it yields CASSELQGWNEKLFF.

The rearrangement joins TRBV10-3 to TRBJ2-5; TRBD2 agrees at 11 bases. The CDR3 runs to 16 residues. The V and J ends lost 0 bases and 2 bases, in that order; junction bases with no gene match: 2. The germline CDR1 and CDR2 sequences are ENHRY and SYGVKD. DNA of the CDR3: TGTGCCATCAGTGAGTCGACTAGCGGGGCTCAAGAGACCCAGTACTTC. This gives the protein CAISESTSGAQETQYF.

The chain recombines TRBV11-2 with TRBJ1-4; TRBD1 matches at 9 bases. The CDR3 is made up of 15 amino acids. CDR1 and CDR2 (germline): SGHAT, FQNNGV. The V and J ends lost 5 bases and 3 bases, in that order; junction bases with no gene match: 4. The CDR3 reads CASSVQGAANEKLFF. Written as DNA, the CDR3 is TGTGCCAGCAGCGTACAGGGGGCAGCTAATGAAAAACTGTTTTTT.

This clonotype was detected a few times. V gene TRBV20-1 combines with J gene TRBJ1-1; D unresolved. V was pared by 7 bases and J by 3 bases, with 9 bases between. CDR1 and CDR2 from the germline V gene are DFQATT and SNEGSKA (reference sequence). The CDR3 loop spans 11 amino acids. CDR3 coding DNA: TGCAGTGGTGTACGGGACACTGAAGCTTTCTTT. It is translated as CSGVRDTEAFF.

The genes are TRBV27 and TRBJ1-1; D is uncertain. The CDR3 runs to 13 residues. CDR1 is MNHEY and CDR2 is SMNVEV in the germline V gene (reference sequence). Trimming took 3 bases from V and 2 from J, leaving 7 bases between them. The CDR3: CASSFEANTEAFF. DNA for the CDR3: TGTGCCAGCAGTTTCGAGGCCAACACTGAAGCTTTCTTT.

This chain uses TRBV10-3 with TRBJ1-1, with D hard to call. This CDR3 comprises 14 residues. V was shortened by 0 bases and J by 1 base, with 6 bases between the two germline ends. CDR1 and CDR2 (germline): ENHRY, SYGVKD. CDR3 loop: CAISESAPNTEAFF. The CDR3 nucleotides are TGTGCCATCAGTGAGTCTGCCCCGAACACTGAAGCTTTCTTT.

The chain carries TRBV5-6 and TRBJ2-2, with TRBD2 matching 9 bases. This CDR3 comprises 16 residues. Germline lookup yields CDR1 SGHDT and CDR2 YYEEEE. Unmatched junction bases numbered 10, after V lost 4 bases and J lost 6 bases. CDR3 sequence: CASSPRKRGASGELFF. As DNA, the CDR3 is TGTGCCAGCAGCCCCCGTAAGCGGGGGGCCTCCGGGGAGCTGTTTTTT. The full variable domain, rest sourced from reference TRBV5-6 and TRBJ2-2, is DAGVTQSPTHLIKTRGQQVTLRCSPKSGHDTVSWYQQALGQGPQFIFQYYEEEERQRGNFPDRFSGHQFPNYSSELNVNALLLGDSALYLCASSPRKRGASGELFFGEGSRLTVL.

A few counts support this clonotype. The CDR3 reads CASSYSQEGRGSYGYTF. DNA of the CDR3: TGTGCCAGCAGTTACTCGCAAGAGGGAAGGGGAAGCTATGGCTACACCTTC. The chain couples TRBV6-2 or TRBV6-3 to TRBJ1-2; tentative D call: TRBD1 (5 bases). Looked up from germline, CDR1 is MNHEY and CDR2 is SVGEGT. The CDR3 runs to 17 residues. V lost 0 bases and J 4 bases, leaving 18 bases between the germline ends.

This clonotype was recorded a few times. This chain's CDR3 is CASSPGEAKNIQYF. For the CDR3, the DNA is TGTGCCAGCAGCCCGGGGGAAGCCAAAAACATTCAGTACTTC. The chain links TRBV4-2 to TRBJ2-4, with D possibly being TRBD2 (6 bases). Germline CDR1 is LGHNA and CDR2 is YNFKEQ. V was cut by 4 bases and J by 0 bases, with 7 bases left in between. The CDR3 runs to 14 residues.

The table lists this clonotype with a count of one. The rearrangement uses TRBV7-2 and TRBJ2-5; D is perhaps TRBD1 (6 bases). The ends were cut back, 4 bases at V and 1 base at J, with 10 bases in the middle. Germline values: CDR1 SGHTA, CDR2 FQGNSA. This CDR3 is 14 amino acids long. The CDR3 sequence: CASSSTGFQETQYF. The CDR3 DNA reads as TGTGCCAGCAGCTCGACAGGTTTCCAAGAGACCCAGTACTTC.

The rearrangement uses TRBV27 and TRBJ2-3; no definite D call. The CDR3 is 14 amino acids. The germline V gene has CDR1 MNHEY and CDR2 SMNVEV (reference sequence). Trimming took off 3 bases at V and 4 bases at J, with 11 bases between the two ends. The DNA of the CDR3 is TGTGCCAGCAGTTTTCGATCTCCCCCAGATACGCAGTATTTT. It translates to CASSFRSPPDTQYF.

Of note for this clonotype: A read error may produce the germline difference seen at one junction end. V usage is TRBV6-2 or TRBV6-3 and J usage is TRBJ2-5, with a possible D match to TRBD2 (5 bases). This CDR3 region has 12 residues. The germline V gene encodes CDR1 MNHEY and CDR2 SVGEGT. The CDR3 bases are TGTGCCAGCAGTTACGGCCCGAGGGTAACAGACTTC. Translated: CASSYGPRVTDF.

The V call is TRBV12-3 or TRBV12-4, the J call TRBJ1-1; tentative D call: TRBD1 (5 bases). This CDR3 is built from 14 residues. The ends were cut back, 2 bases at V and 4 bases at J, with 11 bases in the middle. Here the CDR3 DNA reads TGTGCCAGCAGTTTAAAAGCAGGGAGCACTGAAGCTTTCTTT. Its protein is CASSLKAGSTEAFF.

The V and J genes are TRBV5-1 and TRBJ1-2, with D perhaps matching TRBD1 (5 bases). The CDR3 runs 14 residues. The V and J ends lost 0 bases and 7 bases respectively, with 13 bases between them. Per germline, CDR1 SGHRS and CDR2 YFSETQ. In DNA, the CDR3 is TGCGCCAGCAGCTTGGTGCAGGGCGGGAGTGGCTACACCTTC. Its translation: CASSLVQGGSGYTF.

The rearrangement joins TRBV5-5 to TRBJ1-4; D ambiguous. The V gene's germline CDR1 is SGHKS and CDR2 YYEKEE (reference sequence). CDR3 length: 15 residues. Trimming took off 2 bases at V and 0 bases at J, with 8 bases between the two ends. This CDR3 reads CASSFGSATNEKLFF. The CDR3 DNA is TGTGCCAGCAGCTTTGGCAGCGCAACTAATGAAAAACTGTTTTTT.

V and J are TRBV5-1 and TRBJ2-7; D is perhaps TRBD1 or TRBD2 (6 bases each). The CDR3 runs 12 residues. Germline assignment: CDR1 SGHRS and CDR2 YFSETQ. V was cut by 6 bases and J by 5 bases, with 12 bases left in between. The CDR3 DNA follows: TGCGCCAGCACCGAAGGGGGGAACGAGCAGTACTTC. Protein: CASTEGGNEQYF.

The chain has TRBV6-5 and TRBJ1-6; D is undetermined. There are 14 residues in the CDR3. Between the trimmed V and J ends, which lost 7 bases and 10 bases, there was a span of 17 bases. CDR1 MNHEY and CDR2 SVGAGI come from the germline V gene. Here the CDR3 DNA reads TGTGCCAGCACCAGCGGCAGTACCCCCTCACCCCTCCACTTT. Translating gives CASTSGSTPSPLHF.

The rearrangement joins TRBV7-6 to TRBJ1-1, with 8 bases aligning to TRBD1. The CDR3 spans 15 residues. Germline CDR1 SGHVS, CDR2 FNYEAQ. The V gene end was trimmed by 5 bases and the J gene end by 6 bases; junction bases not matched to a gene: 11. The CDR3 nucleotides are TGTGCCAGCAGCCCGATGGACAGGGAGGCGCCTGAAGCTTTCTTT. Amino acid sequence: CASSPMDREAPEAFF. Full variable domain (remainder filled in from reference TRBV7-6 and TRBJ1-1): GAGVSQSPRYKVTKRGQDVALRCDPISGHVSLYWYRQALGQGPEFLTYFNYEAQQDKSGLPNDRFSAERPEGSISTLTIQRTEQRDSAMYRCASSPMDREAPEAFFGQGTRLTVV.

CDR3 nucleotide sequence: TGTGCCAGCAGCTCCGAACCTAGATATGGCTACACCTTC. This codes for CASSSEPRYGYTF. The rearrangement joins TRBV7-2 to TRBJ1-2; no clear D gene. Looked up from germline, CDR1 is SGHTA and CDR2 is FQGNSA. V lost 4 bases, J lost 5 bases, and 11 bases lay in between. CDR3 size: 13 residues. Variable domain in full (rest from reference TRBV7-2 and TRBJ1-2): GAGVSQSPSNKVTEKGKDVELRCDPISGHTALYWYRQSLGQGLEFLIYFQGNSAPDKSGLPSDRFSAERTGGSVSTLTIQRTQQEDSAVYLCASSSEPRYGYTFGSGTRLTVV.